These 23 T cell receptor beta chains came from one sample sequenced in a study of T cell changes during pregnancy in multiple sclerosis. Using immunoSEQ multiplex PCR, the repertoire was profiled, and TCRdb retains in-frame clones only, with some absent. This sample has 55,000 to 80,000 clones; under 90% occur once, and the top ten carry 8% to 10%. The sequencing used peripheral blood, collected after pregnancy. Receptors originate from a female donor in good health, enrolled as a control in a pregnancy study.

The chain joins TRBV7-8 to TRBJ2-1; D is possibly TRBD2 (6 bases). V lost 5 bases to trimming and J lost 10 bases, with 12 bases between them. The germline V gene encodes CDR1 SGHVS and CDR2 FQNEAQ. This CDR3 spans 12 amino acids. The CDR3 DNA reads TGTGCCAGCAGCCCCCTTCGGGGGGAGCAGTTCTTC. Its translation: CASSPLRGEQFF.

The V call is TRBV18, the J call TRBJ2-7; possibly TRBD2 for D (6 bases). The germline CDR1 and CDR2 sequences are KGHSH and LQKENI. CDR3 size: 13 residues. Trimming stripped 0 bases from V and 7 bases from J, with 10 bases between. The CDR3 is CASSPPGSGEQYF. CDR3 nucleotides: TGTGCCAGCTCACCACCGGGCAGCGGGGAGCAGTACTTC.

The CDR3: CASSEKAGGPRNEQFF. The CDR3, as DNA: TGTGCCAGCAGCGAGAAAGCGGGAGGGCCAAGAAATGAGCAGTTCTTC. The chain recombines TRBV7-6 with TRBJ2-1, with 10 positions matching TRBD2. The CDR3 covers 16 residues. J was trimmed by 7 bases and V by 5 bases; bases with no gene match: 11. CDR1 is SGHVS, CDR2 FNYEAQ, per germline.

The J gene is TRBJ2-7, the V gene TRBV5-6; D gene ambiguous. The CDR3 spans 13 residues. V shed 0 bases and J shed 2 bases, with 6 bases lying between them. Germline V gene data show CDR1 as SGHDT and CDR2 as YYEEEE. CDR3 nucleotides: TGTGCCAGCAGCTTGGGAGCCGCCTACGAGCAGTACTTC. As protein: CASSLGAAYEQYF. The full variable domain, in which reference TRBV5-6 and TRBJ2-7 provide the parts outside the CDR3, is DAGVTQSPTHLIKTRGQQVTLRCSPKSGHDTVSWYQQALGQGPQFIFQYYEEEERQRGNFPDRFSGHQFPNYSSELNVNALLLGDSALYLCASSLGAAYEQYFGPGTRLTVT.

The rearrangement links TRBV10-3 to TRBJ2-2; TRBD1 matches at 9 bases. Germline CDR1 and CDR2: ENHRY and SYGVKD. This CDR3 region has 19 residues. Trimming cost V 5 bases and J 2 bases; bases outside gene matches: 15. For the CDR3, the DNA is TGTGCCATCAGTCTTCACCCCTCCCCGGGACAGGGAAACACCGGGGAGCTGTTTTTT. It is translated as CAISLHPSPGQGNTGELFF.

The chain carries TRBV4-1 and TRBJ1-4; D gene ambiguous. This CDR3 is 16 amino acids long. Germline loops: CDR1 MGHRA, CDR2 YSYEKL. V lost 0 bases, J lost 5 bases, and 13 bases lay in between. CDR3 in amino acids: CASSQDTDTPNEKLFF. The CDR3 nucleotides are TGCGCCAGCAGCCAAGATACCGACACCCCGAATGAAAAACTGTTTTTT.

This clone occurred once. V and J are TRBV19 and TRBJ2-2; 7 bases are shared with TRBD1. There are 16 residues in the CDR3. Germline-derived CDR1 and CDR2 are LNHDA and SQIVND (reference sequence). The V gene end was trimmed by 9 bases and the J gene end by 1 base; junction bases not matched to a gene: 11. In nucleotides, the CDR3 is TGTGCCAGCAGTGGGTGTAGGACAGGGAACACCGGGGAGCTGTTTTTT. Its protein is CASSGCRTGNTGELFF.

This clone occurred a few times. CDR3 protein: CASSGQGREAFF. The DNA for the CDR3 is TGTGCCAGCAGCGGACAGGGCAGAGAAGCTTTCTTT. The chain couples TRBV2 to TRBJ1-1; TRBD1 aligns across 8 bases. The CDR3 is 12 residues long. Germline CDR1 and CDR2: SNHLY and FYNNEI. With 6 bases clipped from V and 8 bases from J, the junction kept 5 bases outside the gene matches.

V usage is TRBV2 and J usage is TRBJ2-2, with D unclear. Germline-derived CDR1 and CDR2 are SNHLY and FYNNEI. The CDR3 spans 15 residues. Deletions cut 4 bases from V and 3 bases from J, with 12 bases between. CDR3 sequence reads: CASSVLLTDTGELFF. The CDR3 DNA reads TGTGCCAGCAGTGTCTTACTTACCGACACCGGGGAGCTGTTTTTT.

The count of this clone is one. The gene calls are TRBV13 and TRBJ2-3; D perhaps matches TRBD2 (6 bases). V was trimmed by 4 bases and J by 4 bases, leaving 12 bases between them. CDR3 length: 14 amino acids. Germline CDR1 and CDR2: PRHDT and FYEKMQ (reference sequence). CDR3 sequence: CASSSVRGADTQYF. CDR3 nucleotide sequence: TGTGCCAGCAGCTCCGTGCGGGGCGCAGATACGCAGTATTTT.

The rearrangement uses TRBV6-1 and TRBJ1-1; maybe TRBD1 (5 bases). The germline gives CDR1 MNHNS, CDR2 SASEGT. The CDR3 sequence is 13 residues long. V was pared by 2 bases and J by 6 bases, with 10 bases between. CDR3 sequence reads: CASSETGGAEAFF. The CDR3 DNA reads TGTGCCAGCAGTGAAACGGGGGGTGCTGAAGCTTTCTTT.

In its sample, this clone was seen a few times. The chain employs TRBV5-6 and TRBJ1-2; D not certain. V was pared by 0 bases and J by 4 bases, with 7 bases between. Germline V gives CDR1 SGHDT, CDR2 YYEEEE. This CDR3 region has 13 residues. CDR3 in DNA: TGTGCCAGCAGCTTGGAACCTAGCTATGGCTACACCTTC. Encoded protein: CASSLEPSYGYTF. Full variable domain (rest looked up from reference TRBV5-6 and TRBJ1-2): DAGVTQSPTHLIKTRGQQVTLRCSPKSGHDTVSWYQQALGQGPQFIFQYYEEEERQRGNFPDRFSGHQFPNYSSELNVNALLLGDSALYLCASSLEPSYGYTFGSGTRLTVV.

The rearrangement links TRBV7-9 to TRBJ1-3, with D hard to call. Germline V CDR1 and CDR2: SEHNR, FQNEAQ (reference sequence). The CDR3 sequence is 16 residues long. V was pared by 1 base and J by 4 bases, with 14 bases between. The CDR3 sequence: CASSLDGPARGNTIYF. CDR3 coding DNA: TGTGCCAGCAGCTTAGATGGGCCCGCACGAGGAAACACCATATATTTT.

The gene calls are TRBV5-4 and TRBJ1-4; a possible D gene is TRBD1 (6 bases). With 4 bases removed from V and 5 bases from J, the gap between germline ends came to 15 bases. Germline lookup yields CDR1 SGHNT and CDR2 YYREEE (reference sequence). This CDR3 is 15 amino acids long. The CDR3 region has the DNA TGTGCCAGCAGCCTACTCCGGGACAAGAATGAAAAACTGTTTTTT. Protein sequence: CASSLLRDKNEKLFF.

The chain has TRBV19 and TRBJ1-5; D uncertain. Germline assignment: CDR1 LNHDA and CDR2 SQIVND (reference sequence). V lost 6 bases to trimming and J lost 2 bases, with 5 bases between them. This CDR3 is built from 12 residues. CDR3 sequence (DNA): TGTGCCAGTAGATCGGGCAATCAGCCCCAGCATTTT. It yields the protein CASRSGNQPQHF.

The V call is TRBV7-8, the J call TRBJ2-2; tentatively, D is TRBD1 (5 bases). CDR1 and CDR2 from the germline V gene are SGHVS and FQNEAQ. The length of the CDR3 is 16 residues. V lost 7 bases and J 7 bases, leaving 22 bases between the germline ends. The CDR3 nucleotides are TGTGCCAGCACCGCCCTGTGGGGTGGGGCCATCGGGGAGCTGTTTTTT. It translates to CASTALWGGAIGELFF.

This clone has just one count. The CDR3 spells CAWSQDRGHGYTF. The CDR3, as DNA: TGTGCCTGGAGCCAAGACAGGGGGCATGGCTACACCTTC. V and J are TRBV30 and TRBJ1-2; TRBD1 matches 10 bases. The CDR3 runs to 13 residues. Germline V gene sequence: CDR1 GTSNPN, CDR2 SVGIG (reference sequence). J lost 6 bases, V lost 3 bases, and 4 bases had no gene match.

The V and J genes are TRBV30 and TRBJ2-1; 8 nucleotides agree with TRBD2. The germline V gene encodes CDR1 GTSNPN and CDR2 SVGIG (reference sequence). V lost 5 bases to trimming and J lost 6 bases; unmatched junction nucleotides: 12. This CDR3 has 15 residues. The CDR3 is CAWSRVAGRSNEQFF. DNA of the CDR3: TGTGCCTGGTCACGCGTAGCGGGAAGGAGCAATGAGCAGTTCTTC.

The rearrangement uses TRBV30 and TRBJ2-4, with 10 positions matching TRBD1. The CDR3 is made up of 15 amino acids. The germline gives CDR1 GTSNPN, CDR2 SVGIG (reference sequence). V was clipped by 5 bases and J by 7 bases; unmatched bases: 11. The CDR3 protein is CAWGSGTGVANIQYF. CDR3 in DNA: TGTGCCTGGGGCAGCGGGACAGGGGTTGCGAACATTCAGTACTTC.

The chain's CDR3 is CASSLSEGMTEQFF. The CDR3 DNA reads as TGTGCCAGCAGCTTATCGGAGGGGATGACGGAGCAGTTCTTC. This rearrangement joins TRBV7-6 to TRBJ2-1, with TRBD2 as a possible D gene (6 bases). V lost 2 bases and J lost 10, with 15 bases in between. CDR1 and CDR2 (germline): SGHVS, FNYEAQ. The CDR3 is 14 residues long.

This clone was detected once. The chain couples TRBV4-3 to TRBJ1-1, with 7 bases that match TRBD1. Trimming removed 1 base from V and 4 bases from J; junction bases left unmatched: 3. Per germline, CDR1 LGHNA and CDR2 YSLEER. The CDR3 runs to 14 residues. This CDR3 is CASSQGAGGTEAFF. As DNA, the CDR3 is TGCGCCAGCAGCCAAGGGGCAGGGGGCACTGAAGCTTTCTTT.

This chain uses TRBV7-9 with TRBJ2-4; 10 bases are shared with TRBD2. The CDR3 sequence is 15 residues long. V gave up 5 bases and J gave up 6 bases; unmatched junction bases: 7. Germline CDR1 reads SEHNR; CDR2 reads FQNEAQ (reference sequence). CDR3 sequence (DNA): TGTGCCAGCAGCCATGGGGCTAGCGGGAGAAACATTCAGTACTTC. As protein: CASSHGASGRNIQYF. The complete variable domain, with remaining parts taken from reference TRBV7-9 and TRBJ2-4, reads DTGVSQNPRHKITKRGQNVTFRCDPISEHNRLYWYRQTLGQGPEFLTYFQNEAQLEKSRLLSDRFSAERPKGSFSTLEIQRTEQGDSAMYLCASSHGASGRNIQYFGAGTRLSVL.

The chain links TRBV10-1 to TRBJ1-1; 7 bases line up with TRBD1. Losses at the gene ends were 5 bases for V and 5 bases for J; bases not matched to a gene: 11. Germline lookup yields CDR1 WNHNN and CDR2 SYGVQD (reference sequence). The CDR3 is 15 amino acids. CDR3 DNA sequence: TGCGCCAGCAGTTCGGAACGGGCAGGGGGAACTGAAGCTTTCTTT. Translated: CASSSERAGGTEAFF.